These 21 T cell receptor beta chains came from one sample sequenced in a study of T cell repertoires in cytomegalovirus infection. MiXCR, applied by TCRdb to the reads, yields one record per CDR3 protein. The table has some 400,000 distinct CDR3 sequences, about a sixth seen once; the top ten hold around 9.3%. What was sequenced was PBMCs. These receptor sequences come from a human donor in good health (CMV status not recorded). Some clones in this sample may be carry-over from other donors' samples.

About this clonotype itself: A much bigger clone sits one base away, suggesting this may be a read error. CDR3 region: CASSLGTQGGEGYTF. CDR3 DNA: TGTGCCAGCAGCCTCGGGACACAAGGAGGGGAAGGCTACACCTTC. This chain uses TRBV7-2 with TRBJ1-2, with D tentatively TRBD1 (6 bases). Germline V lookup: CDR1 SGHTA, CDR2 FQGNSA. With 5 bases removed from V and 8 bases from J, the gap between germline ends came to 21 bases. The CDR3 contains 15 residues.

This clonotype was seen ten or more times. The chain uses TRBV7-8 and TRBJ1-4; a weak D match, TRBD1 (5 bases). The CDR3 has 15 residues. Germline V gene data show CDR1 as SGHVS and CDR2 as FQNEAQ. Trimming left V 4 bases short and J 0 bases short, with 9 bases between. The CDR3 sequence: CASSWEGATNEKLFF. The CDR3 DNA reads TGTGCCAGCAGCTGGGAAGGGGCAACTAATGAAAAACTGTTTTTT.

The chain carries TRBV7-2 and TRBJ1-4; D not resolved. The germline V gene has CDR1 SGHTA and CDR2 FQGNSA. Trimming took off 5 bases at V and 4 bases at J, with 11 bases between the two ends. This CDR3 has 14 amino acids. DNA for the CDR3: TGTGCCAGCAGCCCACAGCGCCATAATGAAAAACTGTTTTTT. It specifies CASSPQRHNEKLFF.

This clonotype was seen more than once but under ten times. This chain connects TRBV4-3 to TRBJ2-1; D remains ambiguous. CDR3 length: 14 amino acids. V lost 1 base and J 5 bases, leaving 9 bases between the germline ends. Germline CDR1 LGHNA, CDR2 YSLEER. The CDR3 nucleotides read TGCGCCAGCAGCCAAGGCCGGCTAAACAATGAGCAGTTCTTC. Translated, it gives CASSQGRLNNEQFF.

This clonotype was picked up many times. The CDR3 region is CASSPSISSGLYNEQFF. DNA of the CDR3: TGTGCCAGCAGCCCTTCTATTTCTAGCGGGTTGTACAATGAGCAGTTCTTC. V usage is TRBV6-2 or TRBV6-3 and J usage is TRBJ2-1, with 8 positions matching TRBD2. The CDR3 totals 17 residues. Germline V lookup: CDR1 MNHEY, CDR2 SVGEGT. V gave up 6 bases and J gave up 4 bases; unmatched junction bases: 14.

The V gene is TRBV5-4, the J gene TRBJ2-7; 7 bases line up with TRBD2. Germline trimming cut 2 bases from V and 1 base from J; bases unmatched to any gene: 9. Per the germline V gene, CDR1 is SGHNT and CDR2 is YYREEE (reference sequence). The CDR3 is 16 amino acids. CDR3 protein: CASSFVAASGSYEQYF. DNA for the CDR3: TGTGCCAGCAGCTTCGTCGCGGCTAGCGGATCCTACGAGCAGTACTTC.

This clonotype was picked up a small number of times. This sequence joins TRBV19 and TRBJ1-5, with D perhaps TRBD1 (5 bases). Germline-derived CDR1 and CDR2 are LNHDA and SQIVND (reference sequence). V was cut by 9 bases and J by 6 bases, with 18 bases left in between. CDR3 length equals 14 residues. The CDR3 region has the DNA TGTGCCAGCCATTCCGGGGGAGTGCGTCAGCCCCAGCATTTT. Translation gives CASHSGGVRQPQHF.

V usage is TRBV11-2 and J usage is TRBJ2-1, with D possibly matching TRBD1 (5 bases). The germline gives CDR1 SGHAT, CDR2 FQNNGV. V was cut by 5 bases and J by 4 bases, with 9 bases left in between. CDR3 length: 13 residues. The CDR3 region has the DNA TGTGCCAGCAGCAAGGACACTTACAATGAGCAGTTCTTC. Encoded protein: CASSKDTYNEQFF.

This chain connects TRBV12-3 or TRBV12-4 to TRBJ2-1, with 9 bases matching TRBD2. The length of the CDR3 is 16 residues. V shed 1 base, J shed 8 bases, and the junction held 9 bases outside the gene matches. The CDR3 reads CASSLVGGRDVYEQFF. DNA of the CDR3: TGTGCCAGCAGTTTAGTTGGCGGGAGGGATGTTTATGAGCAGTTCTTC.

This clonotype appeared many times. The chain links TRBV6-5 to TRBJ2-3, with 9 bases aligning to TRBD2. This CDR3 spans 16 amino acids. With V trimmed by 0 bases and J by 8 bases, 9 bases remained unmatched. CDR1 MNHEY and CDR2 SVGAGI come from the germline V gene. The DNA of the CDR3 is TGTGCCAGCAGTTACTCCCTGCGGGGGGGCTACGGTACGCAGTATTTT. The encoded protein is CASSYSLRGGYGTQYF.

The chain is built from TRBV7-6 and TRBJ1-2, with 11 bases aligning to TRBD1. The CDR3 spans 14 residues. Germline V gene lookup returns CDR1 SGHVS and CDR2 FNYEAQ. Trimming took 5 bases from V and 4 from J; bases not matched to a gene: 3. The CDR3 nucleotides are TGTGCCAGCAGCGCCGGGACAGGGGGCTATGGCTACACCTTC. Translation: CASSAGTGGYGYTF.

The CDR3 is CSARGFLLGQGSLNEQFF. For the CDR3, the DNA is TGCAGTGCTAGAGGGTTCTTATTAGGACAGGGGTCCCTCAATGAGCAGTTCTTC. This chain connects TRBV20-1 to TRBJ2-1, with TRBD1 identical over 9 bases. Germline CDR1 DFQATT, CDR2 SNEGSKA (reference sequence). The CDR3 has 18 amino acids. With V trimmed by 1 base and J by 6 bases, 16 bases remained unmatched.

This clonotype was observed many times. The J gene is TRBJ2-3, the V gene TRBV6-1, with D hard to call. The CDR3 totals 15 residues. From germline, CDR1 is MNHNS and CDR2 SASEGT. Trimming removed 6 bases at V and 3 bases at J, with 16 bases between. CDR3 sequence: CASSLISAETDTQYF. The DNA for the CDR3 is TGTGCCAGCAGCCTTATCAGCGCGGAGACAGATACGCAGTATTTT.

This clonotype has only a few counts. One end of the junction does not line up with germline, which may come from a read error. The chain recombines TRBV20-1 with TRBJ2-5, with D unclear. Germline V gene lookup returns CDR1 DFQATT and CDR2 SNEGSKA (reference sequence). The CDR3 runs 16 residues. CDR3 sequence: CSARVMRRTIEETQYF. The CDR3 bases are TGCAGTGCCAGAGTCATGAGACGGACGATTGAAGAGACCCAGTACTTC.

This clonotype was seen a few times. CDR3 loop: CSAREQGGFQETQYF. The CDR3 nucleotides read TGCAGTGCTAGAGAACAGGGAGGGTTCCAAGAGACCCAGTACTTC. The V call is TRBV20-1, the J call TRBJ2-5; TRBD2 might be the D (7 bases). V was shortened by 0 bases and J by 1 base, with 12 bases between the two germline ends. Germline CDR1 reads DFQATT; CDR2 reads SNEGSKA (reference sequence). This CDR3 region has 15 residues.

Concerning this clonotype itself: This may be a read error: a much more frequent sequence differs by one nucleotide. The genes are TRBV7-2 and TRBJ1-2, with 7 bases identical to TRBD1. CDR1 is SGHTA and CDR2 is FQGNSA in the germline V gene. This CDR3 has 15 amino acids. CDR3 residues: CSSSLNRGPSRGYTF. In nucleotides, the CDR3 is TGTTCCAGCAGCTTGAACAGGGGCCCCTCGCGAGGCTACACCTTC.

V is TRBV6-5 and J is TRBJ2-7, with 7 bases aligning to TRBD1. Germline-derived CDR1 and CDR2 are MNHEY and SVGAGI. This CDR3 is built from 15 residues. Trimming at V came to 7 bases and at J to 0 bases, leaving 9 bases not matched to a gene. CDR3 bases: TGTGCCAGCACCGGCCTAGGGGACAGCTCCTACGAGCAGTACTTC. Translated: CASTGLGDSSYEQYF.

This clonotype was counted only a few times. The chain combines TRBV20-1 with TRBJ2-7; possibly TRBD1 or TRBD2 for D (5 bases each). V shed 6 bases and J shed 2 bases, with 14 bases lying between them. This CDR3 has 13 amino acids. Germline V CDR1 and CDR2: DFQATT, SNEGSKA (reference sequence). The CDR3 here is CSAIGTETYEQYF. The CDR3 DNA reads as TGCAGTGCCATCGGGACGGAGACCTACGAGCAGTACTTC.

This clonotype was counted ten times or more. The rearrangement joins TRBV7-2 to TRBJ1-5; perhaps TRBD1 as D (5 bases). The germline V and J ends were trimmed by 6 bases and 4 bases, with 16 bases remaining between them. CDR1 is SGHTA, CDR2 FQGNSA, per germline. The CDR3 length is 15 residues. The CDR3 region has the DNA TGTGCCAGCAGTCTACTCGGGCAGGGAAATCAGCCCCAGCATTTT. It specifies CASSLLGQGNQPQHF. The full variable domain, in which reference TRBV7-2 and TRBJ1-5 provide the parts outside the CDR3, is GAGVSQSPSNKVTEKGKDVELRCDPISGHTALYWYRQSLGQGLEFLIYFQGNSAPDKSGLPSDRFSAERTGGSVSTLTIQRTQQEDSAVYLCASSLLGQGNQPQHFGDGTRLSIL.

This chain links TRBV20-1 with TRBJ2-1; D unclear. The CDR3 is 14 amino acids. From germline, CDR1 is DFQATT and CDR2 SNEGSKA (reference sequence). Trimming took off 1 base at V and 2 bases at J, with 9 bases between the two ends. The CDR3 bases are TGCAGTGCTAGAGGCGGATACCCCTACAATGAGCAGTTCTTC. This translates into CSARGGYPYNEQFF.

This clonotype was counted ten times or more. Here the CDR3 reads CASSQEMRMNTEAFF. CDR3 nucleotide sequence: TGTGCCAGCAGCCAGGAGATGAGGATGAACACTGAAGCTTTCTTT. The V call is TRBV6-1, the J call TRBJ1-1; D is uncertain. Trimming took off 6 bases at V and 0 bases at J, with 14 bases between the two ends. The CDR3 extends over 15 amino acids. CDR1 MNHNS and CDR2 SASEGT come from the germline V gene.